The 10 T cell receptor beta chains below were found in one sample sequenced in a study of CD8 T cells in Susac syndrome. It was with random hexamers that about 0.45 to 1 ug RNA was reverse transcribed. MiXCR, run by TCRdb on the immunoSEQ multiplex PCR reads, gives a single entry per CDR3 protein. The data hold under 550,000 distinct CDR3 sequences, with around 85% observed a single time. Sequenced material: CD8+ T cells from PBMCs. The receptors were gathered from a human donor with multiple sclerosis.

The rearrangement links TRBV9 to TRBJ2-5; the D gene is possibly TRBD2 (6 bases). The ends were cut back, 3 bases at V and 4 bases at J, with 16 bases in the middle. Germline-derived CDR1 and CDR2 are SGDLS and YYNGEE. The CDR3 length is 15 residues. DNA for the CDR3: TGTGCCAGCAGCGCGGCACGGGGGTCCGGAGAGACCCAGTACTTC. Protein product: CASSAARGSGETQYF.

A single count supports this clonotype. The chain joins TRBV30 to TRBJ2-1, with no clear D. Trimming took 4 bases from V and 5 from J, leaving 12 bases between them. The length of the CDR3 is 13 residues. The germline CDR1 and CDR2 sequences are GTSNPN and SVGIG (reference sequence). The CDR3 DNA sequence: TGTGCCTGGACTTGGCTAAACGACAATGAGCAGTTCTTC. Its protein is CAWTWLNDNEQFF. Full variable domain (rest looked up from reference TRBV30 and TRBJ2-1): SQTIHQWPATLVQPVGSPLSLECTVEGTSNPNLYWYRQAAGRGLQLLFYSVGIGQISSEVPQNLSASRPQDRQFILSSKKLLLSDSGFYLCAWTWLNDNEQFFGPGTRLTVL.

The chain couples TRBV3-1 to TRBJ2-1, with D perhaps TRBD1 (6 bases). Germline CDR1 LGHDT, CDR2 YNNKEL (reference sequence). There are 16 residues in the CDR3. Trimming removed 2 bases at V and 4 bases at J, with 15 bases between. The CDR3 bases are TGTGCCAGCAGCCAAATGCCCGCAGGGGTATACAATGAGCAGTTCTTC. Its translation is CASSQMPAGVYNEQFF.

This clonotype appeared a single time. This chain's CDR3 is CASSVEAGGNYEQYF. The CDR3 bases are TGTGCCAGCAGCGTAGAAGCGGGGGGGAACTACGAGCAGTACTTC. The chain combines TRBV9 with TRBJ2-7, with 10 nucleotides matching TRBD2. This CDR3 region has 15 residues. Trimming at V came to 0 bases and at J to 3 bases, leaving 3 bases not matched to a gene. Per germline, CDR1 SGDLS and CDR2 YYNGEE.

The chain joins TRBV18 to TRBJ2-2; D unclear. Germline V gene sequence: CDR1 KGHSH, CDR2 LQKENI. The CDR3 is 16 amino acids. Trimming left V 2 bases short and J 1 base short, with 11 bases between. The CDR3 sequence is CASSPIRSWNTGELFF. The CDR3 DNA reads TGTGCCAGCTCACCAATTCGGAGCTGGAACACCGGGGAGCTGTTTTTT.

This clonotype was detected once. The CDR3 DNA reads TGTGCCAGCAGTAGTATGGGGGCCGAGCAGTACTTC. Translating it yields CASSSMGAEQYF. The chain employs TRBV12-3 or TRBV12-4 and TRBJ2-7; D perhaps matches TRBD1 (6 bases). This CDR3 region has 12 residues. V lost 5 bases, J lost 6 bases, and 11 bases lay in between.

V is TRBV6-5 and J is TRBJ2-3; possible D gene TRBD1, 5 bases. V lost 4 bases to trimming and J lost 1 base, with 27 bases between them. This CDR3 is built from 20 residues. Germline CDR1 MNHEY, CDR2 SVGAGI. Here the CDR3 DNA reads TGTGCCAGCAGTTCCTATGGGGTGGGGCTGGAAGATGTTGGCACAGATACGCAGTATTTT. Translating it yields CASSSYGVGLEDVGTDTQYF.

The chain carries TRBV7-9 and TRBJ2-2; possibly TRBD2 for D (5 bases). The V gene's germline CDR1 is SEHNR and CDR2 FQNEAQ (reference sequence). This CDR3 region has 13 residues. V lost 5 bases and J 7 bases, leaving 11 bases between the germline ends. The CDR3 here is CASSLPGVGELFF. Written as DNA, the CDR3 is TGTGCCAGCAGCCTCCCCGGGGTCGGGGAGCTGTTTTTT.

Here the CDR3 DNA reads TGTGCCAGCAGCTTCGGGTACGGAGTCACTGAAGCTTTCTTT. It is translated as CASSFGYGVTEAFF. The V and J genes are TRBV11-2 and TRBJ1-1; D ambiguous. The CDR3 covers 14 residues. CDR1 and CDR2 from the germline V gene are SGHAT and FQNNGV. The germline V and J ends were trimmed by 3 bases and 4 bases, with 12 bases remaining between them.

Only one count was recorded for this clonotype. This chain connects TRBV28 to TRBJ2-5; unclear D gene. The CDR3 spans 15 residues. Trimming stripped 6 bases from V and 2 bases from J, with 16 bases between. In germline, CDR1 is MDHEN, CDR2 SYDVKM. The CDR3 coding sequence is TGTGCCAGCAGACCCGGCACGCAGGTACAAGAGACCCAGTACTTC. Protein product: CASRPGTQVQETQYF.